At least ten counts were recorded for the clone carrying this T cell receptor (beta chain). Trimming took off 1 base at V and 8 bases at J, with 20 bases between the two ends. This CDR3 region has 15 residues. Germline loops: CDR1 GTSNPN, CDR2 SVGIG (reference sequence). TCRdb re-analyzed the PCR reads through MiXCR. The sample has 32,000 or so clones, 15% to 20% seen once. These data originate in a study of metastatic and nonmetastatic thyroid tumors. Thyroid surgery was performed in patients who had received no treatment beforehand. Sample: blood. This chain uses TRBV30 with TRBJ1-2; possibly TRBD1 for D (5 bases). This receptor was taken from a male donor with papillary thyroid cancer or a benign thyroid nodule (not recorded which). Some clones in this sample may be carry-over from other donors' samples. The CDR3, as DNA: TGTGCCTGGAGTGCGGGGAGGGCGGGGGTGAGAGGCTACACCTTC. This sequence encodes CAWSAGRAGVRGYTF.